A single TCR beta chain is shown here with its context. The antigen remains unidentified. The study gave focal radiation plus ipilimumab CTLA-4 blockade to patients with chemo-refractory metastatic non-small-cell lung cancer. The repertoire was sequenced with immunoSEQ multiplex PCR; TCRdb's copy has only in-frame clones and lacks some. Here the sample spans tens of thousands of clones, approximately 89% being singletons. The source of the sample is a study of radiotherapy plus CTLA-4 blockade in lung cancer. The study's findings and limits: Radiotherapy was combined with ipilimumab, and tumor-derived TCR clones then expanded in blood. Among reported predictors of response, early blood T cell clone dynamics with interferon-beta performed best.

The CDR3 totals 15 residues. Per the germline V gene, CDR1 is SNHLY and CDR2 is FYNNEI. Unmatched junction bases numbered 1, after V lost 5 bases and J lost 0 bases. This sequence joins TRBV2 and TRBJ2-4, with 10 bases fitting TRBD2. Material: peripheral blood, obtained from a patient treated with radiotherapy plus ipilimumab. The sequence was obtained from a human donor with non-small cell lung cancer who had stable disease on radiotherapy plus ipilimumab. The CDR3 nucleotides are TGTGCCAGCAGTCGGACTAGCGGAGCCAAAAACATTCAGTACTTC. Translation: CASSRTSGAKNIQYF.